The clone carrying this T cell receptor (beta chain) was detected only a few times. Its cognate antigen is unknown. The data originate from a study of T cell repertoires in cytomegalovirus infection. Background on the study: Recently identified HLA-C-restricted CMV epitopes were used, and well-studied HLA-B-restricted CMV epitopes were used as well. Indications of both CMV infection and matching HLA type were provided by public TCR beta signatures. Study-wide results and caveats: Individuals carrying CMV plus the relevant HLA were identified by cumulative frequency of public TCR beta families. The ex vivo response was dominated by HLA-C-restricted CMV-specific TCR beta clonotypes.

Each CDR3 protein gets one entry after TCRdb re-called the reads with MiXCR. The sample records hundreds of thousands of distinct CDR3 sequences, around a third being singletons. Trimming took off 8 bases at V and 11 bases at J, with 19 bases between the two ends. The CDR3 spans 12 residues. The chain joins TRBV5-3 to TRBJ1-1; no reliable D call. TRBV5-3 is designated an ORF whose function remains uncertain. Sequenced here: cultured PBMCs, sampled from culture after CMV antigen stimulation. This sequence was found in a human donor in good health (CMV status not recorded). Some clones in this sample may be carry-over from other donors' samples. CDR3 DNA: TGTGCCAGCAGCAAGGACGGGTTAGAGGCTTTCTTT. Translation gives CASSKDGLEAFF.